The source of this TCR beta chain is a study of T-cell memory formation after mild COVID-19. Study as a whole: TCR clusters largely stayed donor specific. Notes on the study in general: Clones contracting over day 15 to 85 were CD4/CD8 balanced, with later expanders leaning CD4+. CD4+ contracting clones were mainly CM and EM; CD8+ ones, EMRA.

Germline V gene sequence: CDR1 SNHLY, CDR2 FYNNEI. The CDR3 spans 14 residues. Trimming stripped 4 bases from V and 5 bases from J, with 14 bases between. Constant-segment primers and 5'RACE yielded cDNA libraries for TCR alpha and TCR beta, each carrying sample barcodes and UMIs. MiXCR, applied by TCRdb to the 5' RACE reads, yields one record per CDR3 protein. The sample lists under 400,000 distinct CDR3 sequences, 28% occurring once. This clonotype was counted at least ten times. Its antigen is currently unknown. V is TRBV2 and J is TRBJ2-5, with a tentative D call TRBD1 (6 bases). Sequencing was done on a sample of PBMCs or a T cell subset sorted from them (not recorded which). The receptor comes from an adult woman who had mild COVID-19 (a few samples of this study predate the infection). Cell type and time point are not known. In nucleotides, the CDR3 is TGTGCCAGCAGTGTCTGGGGGCAGGAGGAGACCCAGTACTTC. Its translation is CASSVWGQEETQYF.